A selection of T cell receptor beta chains follows, all from one sample in a study of blood T cell repertoires in COVID-19. The method was immunoSEQ multiplex PCR; TCRdb's version includes in-frame clones alone and lacks a portion of them. This table holds roughly 400,000 clones, approximately 91% found once. The source material was PBMCs or T cells enriched from blood (not recorded which). The receptor set was obtained from a woman younger than 30 who had been exposed to COVID-19. CDR3s include the opening cysteine and the closing phenylalanine or tryptophan.

>TRBV12-3/TRBV12-4|TRBJ1-5
CASSGQEQPQHF
>TRBV7-2|TRBJ2-1
CASSLNGIFSSYNEQFF
>TRBV28|TRBJ2-7
CASSLSGRNEQYF
>TRBV6-6|TRBJ1-2
CASSSPGQGTNYGYTF
>TRBV5-8|TRBJ1-5
CASSLGTVLNQPQHF
>TRBV28|TRBJ2-1
CASTDTLKGNEQFF
>TRBV5-1|TRBJ2-5
CASSPWTSGIMTQYF
>TRBV7-2|TRBJ1-3
CASSWAPGRPDTIYF
>TRBV12-3/TRBV12-4|TRBJ1-1
CASSFRQGGEAFF
>TRBV28|TRBJ2-7
CASQPGVSPYEQYF
>TRBV5-5|TRBJ1-2
CASSSGTNYGYTF
>TRBV6-2/TRBV6-3|TRBJ2-1
CASSYFAGSYNEQFF
>TRBV10-3|TRBJ2-5
CAIAGTTQETQYF
>TRBV18|TRBJ2-5
CASSSQETQYF
>TRBV5-4|TRBJ1-1
CASSLVGDRGLGEAFF
>TRBV19|TRBJ2-1
CASSIGLGNEQFF
>TRBV28|TRBJ2-1
CAAGRPSYNEQFF
>TRBV5-4|TRBJ1-2
CASSYTELYGYTF
>TRBV27|TRBJ2-7
CASSFASPYEQYF
>TRBV7-2|TRBJ1-2
CASSFTGGAKEHYGYTF
>TRBV7-8|TRBJ2-7
CASSSAIGAITYEQYF
>TRBV4-2|TRBJ2-1
CASSQGRSGSSYNEQFF
>TRBV5-1|TRBJ2-1
CASSHASGGYYNEQFF
>TRBV6-2/TRBV6-3|TRBJ1-5
CASSRVLGEAQPQHF
>TRBV19|TRBJ2-3
CASSENREREGTDTQYF
>TRBV30|TRBJ1-2
CAWSVASTYNYGYTF
>TRBV29-1|TRBJ2-1
CSVPDRALFNEQFF
>TRBV19|TRBJ2-7
CASSGTDRAEQYF
>TRBV7-9|TRBJ2-1
CASSTSYPGAYNEQFF
>TRBV28|TRBJ2-7
CASSSRAEFSYEQYF
>TRBV28|TRBJ1-5
CASSLESFGQGSQPQHF
>TRBV28|TRBJ2-2
CASSLPGGWTGELFF
>TRBV19|TRBJ1-2
CAGRTGIGYTF
>TRBV27|TRBJ2-7
CASSQKLGVGEQYF
>TRBV2|TRBJ2-2
CASTVDSGNTGELFF
>TRBV11-3|TRBJ2-5
CASSPGGEGRQETQYF
>TRBV28|TRBJ2-1
CASSFSGGEDEQFF
>TRBV5-6|TRBJ2-3
CASSHLGPTRPITDTQYF
>TRBV18|TRBJ2-1
CASSPRDSLLMHEQFF
>TRBV3-1/TRBV3-2|TRBJ1-1
CASSQGPSAVAFF
>TRBV5-1|TRBJ1-3
CASSSQGTGNTIYF
>TRBV19|TRBJ2-7
CASSMMLSGQGVGEQYF
>TRBV2|TRBJ1-1
CATNDRGLAEAFF
>TRBV27|TRBJ2-1
CASNLAGGSYNEQFF
>TRBV4-1|TRBJ1-3
CASSQGLRGPGNTIYF
>TRBV5-8|TRBJ2-1
CASRPPPGQNTYNEQFF
>TRBV19|TRBJ2-7
CASSIGTSGRNEQYF
>TRBV18|TRBJ1-3
CASSPRDRGDTIYF